The 17 T cell receptor beta chains listed next were all sequenced from one sample in a study of blood T cell repertoires in COVID-19 (TCRdb year 2020). The library was generated by the immunoSEQ multiplex PCR assay. TCRdb retrieved this table from immuneACCESS and kept in-frame rearrangements only. Not all clones are present; in checked studies, unresolved V genes account for under half, and no reason is known for the remainder. The sample has more than 100,000 clones on record, 88% of them singletons. About 2.1% of the sample comes from the top ten. Sequenced input: peripheral blood. The source of these receptors is an older man with active COVID-19.

This rearrangement joins TRBV6-4 to TRBJ2-1, with a possible D match to TRBD2 (5 bases). The V end lost 10 bases, the J end lost 2 bases, and 12 bases lay between the germline ends. The CDR3 runs to 13 residues. The germline V gene encodes CDR1 MRHNA and CDR2 SNTAGT. The CDR3 DNA reads TGTGCCAAACGGGAAAGGGCCTACAATGAGCAGTTCTTC. This translates into CAKRERAYNEQFF.

The chain is built from TRBV24-1 and TRBJ2-1; 10 positions agree with TRBD2. Germline V CDR1 and CDR2: KGHDR, SFDVKD. There are 15 residues in the CDR3. Trimming at V came to 5 bases and at J to 4 bases, leaving 4 bases not matched to a gene. The CDR3 region is CATSGASGGYNEQFF. The CDR3 coding sequence is TGTGCCACCAGTGGGGCTAGCGGGGGTTACAATGAGCAGTTCTTC.

The chain has TRBV30 and TRBJ1-3; TRBD1 matches 9 bases. This CDR3 has 17 residues. Unmatched junction bases numbered 8, after V lost 2 bases and J lost 0 bases. The germline V gene has CDR1 GTSNPN and CDR2 SVGIG (reference sequence). CDR3 sequence (DNA): TGTGCCTGGAGTCCAGGACAGGGGCGAAGCTCTGGAAACACCATATATTTT. This gives the protein CAWSPGQGRSSGNTIYF.

The rearrangement links TRBV7-9 to TRBJ1-1, with 9 bases identical to TRBD1. Trimming cost V 5 bases and J 1 base; bases outside gene matches: 8. CDR1 is SEHNR and CDR2 is FQNEAQ in the germline V gene (reference sequence). CDR3 length: 16 amino acids. The CDR3 spells CASSPIGTGPNTEAFF. CDR3 DNA: TGTGCCAGCAGCCCTATCGGGACAGGGCCGAACACTGAAGCTTTCTTT. Full variable domain (rest looked up from reference TRBV7-9 and TRBJ1-1): DTGVSQNPRHKITKRGQNVTFRCDPISEHNRLYWYRQTLGQGPEFLTYFQNEAQLEKSRLLSDRFSAERPKGSFSTLEIQRTEQGDSAMYLCASSPIGTGPNTEAFFGQGTRLTVV.

Only a few counts were recorded for this clone. The chain joins TRBV3-1 (or the pseudogene TRBV3-2) to TRBJ1-1; D remains unclear. The germline gives CDR1 LGHDT, CDR2 YNNKEL (reference sequence). Trimming left V 0 bases short and J 1 base short, with 6 bases between. The CDR3 runs to 14 residues. The CDR3 sequence: CASSQEGRNTEAFF. The CDR3 nucleotides read TGTGCCAGCAGCCAAGAGGGCCGGAACACTGAAGCTTTCTTT.

This chain joins TRBV6-6 and TRBJ1-1, with a tentative D call TRBD1 (6 bases). Germline CDR1 is MNHNY and CDR2 is SVGAGI (reference sequence). This CDR3 is built from 15 residues. V dropped 2 bases and J dropped 1 base, with 11 bases sitting between them. The CDR3 region is CASSYQQGPNTEAFF. In DNA form, the CDR3 reads TGTGCCAGCAGTTACCAACAGGGACCGAACACTGAAGCTTTCTTT.

The rearrangement links TRBV6-2 or TRBV6-3 to TRBJ1-1; 7 bases map to TRBD1. CDR1 MNHEY and CDR2 SVGEGT come from the germline V gene. The V segment lost 6 bases and the J segment 5 bases; nucleotides outside the gene matches: 9. The CDR3 has 14 residues. The CDR3 loop is CASSPQGSKTEAFF. The DNA of the CDR3 is TGTGCCAGCAGCCCACAGGGGTCTAAGACTGAAGCTTTCTTT.

The chain joins TRBV19 to TRBJ2-2; D is perhaps TRBD1 (6 bases). Germline V gives CDR1 LNHDA, CDR2 SQIVND (reference sequence). V was cut by 8 bases and J by 5 bases, with 15 bases left in between. This CDR3 is built from 14 residues. The DNA of the CDR3 is TGTGCCAGTCAGGTCAGGGGCTCGACCGGGGAGCTGTTTTTT. Its translation is CASQVRGSTGELFF.

The chain recombines TRBV6-6 with TRBJ2-7, with a tentative D call TRBD1 (6 bases). The germline CDR1 and CDR2 sequences are MNHNY and SVGAGI (reference sequence). This CDR3 region has 15 residues. V lost 7 bases, J lost 3 bases, and 19 bases lay in between. In nucleotides, the CDR3 is TGTGCCAGCAAGAACACCGGACAGAACGTCTACGAGCAGTACTTC. This codes for CASKNTGQNVYEQYF.

The CDR3 sequence: CASSRQGMDDEQYF. The CDR3 DNA reads TGTGCCAGCAGCCGACAGGGGATGGACGACGAGCAGTACTTC. The chain combines TRBV7-9 with TRBJ2-7, with 8 bases matching TRBD1. The CDR3 has 14 amino acids. Germline V CDR1 and CDR2: SEHNR, FQNEAQ (reference sequence). After removal of 5 bases from V and 5 bases from J, the junction contained 8 bases not matched to a gene.

This rearrangement joins TRBV30 to TRBJ1-1; 7 positions agree with TRBD1. With 5 bases clipped from V and 3 bases from J, the junction kept 15 bases outside the gene matches. This CDR3 region has 16 residues. Germline V lookup: CDR1 GTSNPN, CDR2 SVGIG (reference sequence). CDR3 bases: TGTGCCTGGGGGATTGGGACAGTGAGTTTTGACACTGAAGCTTTCTTT. Translating it yields CAWGIGTVSFDTEAFF.

The V call is TRBV19, the J call TRBJ1-3, with D perhaps TRBD1 (5 bases). The ends were cut back, 7 bases at V and 0 bases at J, with 13 bases in the middle. This CDR3 comprises 15 residues. Germline assignment: CDR1 LNHDA and CDR2 SQIVND (reference sequence). CDR3 sequence reads: CASTPDRVSGNTIYF. CDR3 DNA: TGTGCCAGTACCCCCGACAGAGTCTCTGGAAACACCATATATTTT.

V and J are TRBV7-9 and TRBJ2-1; 9 nucleotides match TRBD2. The junction had 13 bases not matched to a gene; V was cut back by 5 bases and J by 8 bases. The CDR3 covers 16 residues. CDR1 is SEHNR, CDR2 FQNEAQ, per germline (reference sequence). The CDR3, as DNA: TGTGCCAGCAGCCTCCAGGCGCGCGGGAGGGCGGATGAGCAGTTCTTC. Its protein product is CASSLQARGRADEQFF.

This clone was counted between two and nine times. This chain uses TRBV2 with TRBJ2-3, with 7 bases that match TRBD2. The trim removed 7 bases at V and 0 bases at J, leaving 1 base unmatched. The CDR3 length is 13 residues. CDR1 and CDR2 from the germline V gene are SNHLY and FYNNEI. CDR3 amino acids: CASKLASTDTQYF. CDR3 nucleotides: TGTGCCAGCAAACTAGCGAGCACAGATACGCAGTATTTT.

A single count supports this clone. The rearrangement joins TRBV5-8 to TRBJ2-2, with TRBD2 matching over 11 bases. This CDR3 is built from 16 residues. Germline V gene data show CDR1 as SGHTS and CDR2 as YDEGEE. J gave up 5 bases and V 4 bases, and 7 bases lay outside the gene matches. The CDR3 protein is CASSPKLAGVTGELFF. CDR3 nucleotide sequence: TGTGCCAGCAGCCCAAAACTAGCGGGAGTAACCGGGGAGCTGTTTTTT.

The chain carries TRBV7-3 and TRBJ2-7; TRBD2 matches at 7 bases. This CDR3 region has 13 residues. The germline CDR1 and CDR2 sequences are SGHTA and FQGTGA. Germline trimming cut 2 bases from V and 7 bases from J; bases unmatched to any gene: 5. This chain's CDR3 is CASSLGPGGEQYF. The CDR3 DNA reads as TGTGCCAGCAGCTTAGGGCCCGGGGGGGAGCAGTACTTC.

V and J are TRBV6-1 and TRBJ2-3, with D perhaps TRBD2 (5 bases). Germline CDR1 and CDR2: MNHNS and SASEGT. V was clipped by 3 bases and J by 7 bases, with 14 bases between them. This CDR3 region has 14 residues. This CDR3 is CASSEGPRGNTQYF. CDR3 bases: TGTGCCAGCAGTGAGGGTCCTCGAGGGAATACGCAGTATTTT.